This is a list of T cell receptor beta chains from one sample in a study of cytomegalovirus exposure and HLA in healthy donors. The repertoire was sequenced with immunoSEQ multiplex PCR; TCRdb's copy has only in-frame clones and lacks some. The profile shows about 140,000 clones, around 65% of them singletons. The sample consisted of PBMCs. These receptors originate from a woman aged 60-75 years in good health and CMV-seronegative. Both conserved end residues are part of each CDR3. Fields, in order: J gene, CDR3 length, clone size, D gene, V gene, CDR3 DNA, CDR3 protein. A D gene is named only where the DNA matches it firmly. The size field is filled for only some rows; it gives once, few, many or a size class.

j_gene: TRBJ2-5; len: 15; abundance: once; d_gene: NA; v_gene: TRBV6-6; CDR3nt: TGTGCCAGCAGTTATTCGAGGACATCCCGGGAGACCCAGTACTTC; CDR3aa: CASSYSRTSRETQYF
j_gene: TRBJ2-7; len: 15; abundance: NA; d_gene: TRBD2; v_gene: TRBV2; CDR3nt: TGTGCCAGCAGTGAAGCGGCTAGCGGGGGTTTCGAGCAGTACTTC; CDR3aa: CASSEAASGGFEQYF
j_gene: TRBJ2-7; len: 14; abundance: NA; d_gene: NA; v_gene: TRBV6-5; CDR3nt: TGTGCCAGCAGTACTCCGGGACAAACCTACGAGCAGTACTTC; CDR3aa: CASSTPGQTYEQYF
j_gene: TRBJ2-5; len: 16; abundance: few; d_gene: TRBD2; v_gene: TRBV7-8; CDR3nt: TGTGCCAGCAGCTCTCTAGCGGGGGGGCCGGGTGAGACCCAGTACTTC; CDR3aa: CASSSLAGGPGETQYF
j_gene: TRBJ2-1; len: 15; abundance: NA; d_gene: TRBD1; v_gene: TRBV29-1; CDR3nt: TGCAGCGTTGTCCTAGGGGGCCGCTCCTACAATGAGCAGTTCTTC; CDR3aa: CSVVLGGRSYNEQFF
j_gene: TRBJ2-3; len: 14; abundance: NA; d_gene: TRBD1; v_gene: TRBV19; CDR3nt: TGTGCCAGTAGTATCGCAGGGGGCCCAGATACGCAGTATTTT; CDR3aa: CASSIAGGPDTQYF
j_gene: TRBJ2-7; len: 15; abundance: NA; d_gene: NA; v_gene: TRBV7-8; CDR3nt: TGTGCCAGCAGCTCGTCCCAGCGGCAGGGGACCGAGCAGTACTTC; CDR3aa: CASSSSQRQGTEQYF
j_gene: TRBJ2-1; len: 18; abundance: NA; d_gene: NA; v_gene: TRBV11-2; CDR3nt: TGTGCCAGCAGCCCTTCGGACTGGAAAAGGCCCTCCTACAATGAGCAGTTCTTC; CDR3aa: CASSPSDWKRPSYNEQFF
j_gene: TRBJ1-2; len: 13; abundance: once; d_gene: NA; v_gene: TRBV7-2; CDR3nt: TGTGCTATCACAGGTGGGGCAAACTATGGCTACACCTTC; CDR3aa: CAITGGANYGYTF
j_gene: TRBJ2-5; len: 14; abundance: NA; d_gene: NA; v_gene: TRBV7-2; CDR3nt: TGTGCCAGCAGCTTAGGAAATGGGGGGGAGACCCAGTACTTC; CDR3aa: CASSLGNGGETQYF
j_gene: TRBJ1-4; len: 12; abundance: NA; d_gene: NA; v_gene: TRBV4-1; CDR3nt: TGCGCCAGCAGCCGACATACCGGAAAACTGTTTTTT; CDR3aa: CASSRHTGKLFF
j_gene: TRBJ2-7; len: 11; abundance: NA; d_gene: NA; v_gene: TRBV5-8; CDR3nt: TGTGCCAGCAGCCCCCTCTACGAGCAGTACTTC; CDR3aa: CASSPLYEQYF
j_gene: TRBJ2-7; len: 15; abundance: NA; d_gene: NA; v_gene: TRBV9; CDR3nt: TGTGCCAGCAGCGTAGCAGGCGACCCGAGGGACGAGCAGTACTTC; CDR3aa: CASSVAGDPRDEQYF
j_gene: TRBJ2-7; len: 15; abundance: NA; d_gene: NA; v_gene: TRBV7-6; CDR3nt: TGTGCCAGCAGCTTAGCGGGGGCCCTGACGGACGAGCAGTACTTC; CDR3aa: CASSLAGALTDEQYF
j_gene: TRBJ2-7; len: 16; abundance: NA; d_gene: TRBD1; v_gene: TRBV4-3; CDR3nt: TGCGCCAGCAGCCAAGGGACTACGGGACAGGGGAACGAGCAGTACTTC; CDR3aa: CASSQGTTGQGNEQYF
j_gene: TRBJ1-1; len: 14; abundance: NA; d_gene: TRBD1; v_gene: TRBV6-5; CDR3nt: TGTGCCAGCAGGGACAGGGGGCAGGACACTGAAGCTTTCTTT; CDR3aa: CASRDRGQDTEAFF
j_gene: TRBJ2-5; len: 9; abundance: NA; d_gene: NA; v_gene: TRBV27; CDR3nt: TGTGCCAGTAAAGAGACCCAGTACTTC; CDR3aa: CASKETQYF
j_gene: TRBJ2-3; len: 13; abundance: NA; d_gene: NA; v_gene: TRBV5-1; CDR3nt: TGCGCCAGCAGGGGAGGTGGCACAGATACGCAGTATTTT; CDR3aa: CASRGGGTDTQYF
j_gene: TRBJ2-6; len: 15; abundance: NA; d_gene: TRBD1; v_gene: TRBV9; CDR3nt: TGTGCCAGCAGCGGACAGGGGACAGGGGCCAACGTCCTGACTTTC; CDR3aa: CASSGQGTGANVLTF
j_gene: TRBJ2-7; len: 14; abundance: NA; d_gene: TRBD2; v_gene: TRBV29-1; CDR3nt: TGCAGCGTTGACGGACTAGCGGGAAGCTACGAGCAGTACTTC; CDR3aa: CSVDGLAGSYEQYF
j_gene: TRBJ1-6; len: 16; abundance: NA; d_gene: TRBD1; v_gene: TRBV28; CDR3nt: TGTGCCAGTCGAAGACAGGGGGCATATCGTAATTCACCCCTCCACTTT; CDR3aa: CASRRQGAYRNSPLHF
j_gene: TRBJ2-1; len: 14; abundance: few; d_gene: NA; v_gene: TRBV7-2; CDR3nt: TGTGCCAGCAGCTTTACAACCTCCTACAATGAGCAGTTCTTC; CDR3aa: CASSFTTSYNEQFF
j_gene: TRBJ1-2; len: 15; abundance: once; d_gene: TRBD1; v_gene: TRBV5-4; CDR3nt: TGTGCCAGCAGCTTTGGGACAGGGTCCGGCTATGGCTACACCTTC; CDR3aa: CASSFGTGSGYGYTF
j_gene: TRBJ2-7; len: 12; abundance: NA; d_gene: NA; v_gene: TRBV6-5; CDR3nt: TGTGCCAGCAGTCCGAGCTCCTACGAGCAGTACTTC; CDR3aa: CASSPSSYEQYF
j_gene: TRBJ1-1; len: 15; abundance: NA; d_gene: NA; v_gene: TRBV7-2; CDR3nt: TGTGCCAGCAGCTTAGAGGCAGGGCAGAACACTGAAGCTTTCTTT; CDR3aa: CASSLEAGQNTEAFF
j_gene: TRBJ2-1; len: 14; abundance: few; d_gene: TRBD2; v_gene: TRBV27; CDR3nt: TGTGCCAGCAGGGGACTAGCGGGACGGGGTGAGCAGTTCTTC; CDR3aa: CASRGLAGRGEQFF
j_gene: TRBJ1-1; len: 14; abundance: NA; d_gene: NA; v_gene: TRBV14; CDR3nt: TGTGCCAGCAGCCCACCCGGGGGGGGTACTGAAGCTTTCTTT; CDR3aa: CASSPPGGGTEAFF
j_gene: TRBJ2-3; len: 14; abundance: NA; d_gene: TRBD2; v_gene: TRBV6-5; CDR3nt: TGTGCCAGCAGTTCTAGCGGGGGCACAGATACGCAGTATTTT; CDR3aa: CASSSSGGTDTQYF
j_gene: TRBJ2-7; len: 15; abundance: NA; d_gene: NA; v_gene: TRBV7-8; CDR3nt: TGTGCCAGCAGCTTAGTCGGTTTAGGACAGAGCGAGCAGTACTTC; CDR3aa: CASSLVGLGQSEQYF
j_gene: TRBJ1-5; len: 14; abundance: NA; d_gene: NA; v_gene: TRBV19; CDR3nt: TGTGCCAGTAGTCCGGGTCGGGACAATCAGCCCCAGCATTTT; CDR3aa: CASSPGRDNQPQHF
j_gene: TRBJ1-1; len: 15; abundance: NA; d_gene: TRBD1; v_gene: TRBV27; CDR3nt: TGTGCCAGCAGAGAACCTACAGGGGTGAACACTGAAGCTTTCTTT; CDR3aa: CASREPTGVNTEAFF
j_gene: TRBJ2-2; len: 19; abundance: NA; d_gene: TRBD2; v_gene: TRBV13; CDR3nt: TGTGCCAGCAGCCAAAGCTGGGCTAGCGGGAACACGAACACCGGGGAGCTGTTTTTT; CDR3aa: CASSQSWASGNTNTGELFF
j_gene: TRBJ2-7; len: 14; abundance: NA; d_gene: TRBD2; v_gene: TRBV28; CDR3nt: TGTGCCAGCAGGGAGACTAGCGGGAGGCCCGAGCAGTACTTC; CDR3aa: CASRETSGRPEQYF
j_gene: TRBJ2-5; len: 15; abundance: NA; d_gene: TRBD2; v_gene: TRBV5-4; CDR3nt: TGTGCCAGCAGCTTGGCCTTGGCTAGCGGGGGTGCTGAGTACTTC; CDR3aa: CASSLALASGGAEYF
j_gene: TRBJ2-5; len: 12; abundance: NA; d_gene: NA; v_gene: TRBV6-6; CDR3nt: TGTGCCAGCAGTTATCCTCAAGAGACCCAGTACTTC; CDR3aa: CASSYPQETQYF
j_gene: TRBJ1-2; len: 15; abundance: NA; d_gene: NA; v_gene: TRBV5-1; CDR3nt: TGCGCCAGCAGCTTCCTAAGGGGCGAATTGGATGGCTACACCTTC; CDR3aa: CASSFLRGELDGYTF
j_gene: TRBJ2-5; len: 14; abundance: NA; d_gene: NA; v_gene: TRBV29-1; CDR3nt: TGCAGCGTTGAAGCGGCGGGGAAGCAGGGGACCCAGTACTTC; CDR3aa: CSVEAAGKQGTQYF
j_gene: TRBJ1-5; len: 15; abundance: NA; d_gene: NA; v_gene: TRBV5-8; CDR3nt: TGTGCCAGCAGCTTAGCGGGGCTAAGCAATCAGCCCCAGCATTTT; CDR3aa: CASSLAGLSNQPQHF
j_gene: TRBJ2-1; len: 15; abundance: NA; d_gene: NA; v_gene: TRBV7-5; CDR3nt: TGTGTCAGAAGCTGCAGACTAGCGGACTACAATGAGCAGTTCTTC; CDR3aa: CVRSCRLADYNEQFF
j_gene: TRBJ2-4; len: 16; abundance: few; d_gene: NA; v_gene: TRBV15; CDR3nt: TGTGCCACCAGCGGCGACAGAAGACATTCCAAAAACATTCAGTACTTC; CDR3aa: CATSGDRRHSKNIQYF
j_gene: TRBJ2-1; len: 15; abundance: NA; d_gene: TRBD2; v_gene: TRBV11-3; CDR3nt: TGTGCCAGCAGCTCTGGGACTAGGGAGGGCAATGAGCAGTTCTTC; CDR3aa: CASSSGTREGNEQFF
j_gene: TRBJ2-3; len: 15; abundance: NA; d_gene: TRBD2; v_gene: TRBV7-2; CDR3nt: TGTGCCAGCAGCACTAGCGGGAGCAACACAGATACGCAGTATTTT; CDR3aa: CASSTSGSNTDTQYF
j_gene: TRBJ2-3; len: 15; abundance: NA; d_gene: NA; v_gene: TRBV7-2; CDR3nt: TGTGCCAGCAGCTTATGGGAGATGGGCACAGATACGCAGTATTTT; CDR3aa: CASSLWEMGTDTQYF
j_gene: TRBJ2-6; len: 17; abundance: NA; d_gene: TRBD1; v_gene: TRBV11-1; CDR3nt: TGTGCCAGCAGCTTCGGACAGGGGAGCTCTGGGGCCAACGTCCTGACTTTC; CDR3aa: CASSFGQGSSGANVLTF
j_gene: TRBJ2-3; len: 17; abundance: NA; d_gene: TRBD2; v_gene: TRBV4-3; CDR3nt: TGCGCCAGCAGCCAAGGCTCCCTTAGCGGGAGGCAAGATACGCAGTATTTT; CDR3aa: CASSQGSLSGRQDTQYF
j_gene: TRBJ2-3; len: 14; abundance: few; d_gene: NA; v_gene: TRBV5-6; CDR3nt: TGTGCCAGCAGCTTGGGCAGGAGCACAGATACGCAGTATTTT; CDR3aa: CASSLGRSTDTQYF
j_gene: TRBJ2-2; len: 15; abundance: NA; d_gene: NA; v_gene: TRBV5-1; CDR3nt: TGCGCCAGCAGCCCCGACAGCTCAAACACCGGGGAGCTGTTTTTT; CDR3aa: CASSPDSSNTGELFF
j_gene: TRBJ2-7; len: 14; abundance: NA; d_gene: TRBD1; v_gene: TRBV7-2; CDR3nt: TGTGCCAGCAGTTCCGGACAGGGAATGTACGAGCAGTACTTC; CDR3aa: CASSSGQGMYEQYF
j_gene: TRBJ1-2; len: 14; abundance: once; d_gene: TRBD1; v_gene: TRBV2; CDR3nt: TGTGCCAGCAGTTACCCCAGGGGGCGCGGGGGCTACACCTTC; CDR3aa: CASSYPRGRGGYTF
j_gene: TRBJ2-1; len: 17; abundance: few; d_gene: TRBD1; v_gene: TRBV7-2; CDR3nt: TGTGCCAGCAGCCCCAGGGGTGGACAGGGATTAAACAATGAGCAGTTCTTC; CDR3aa: CASSPRGGQGLNNEQFF
j_gene: TRBJ1-6; len: 14; abundance: NA; d_gene: NA; v_gene: TRBV5-1; CDR3nt: TGCGCCAGCAAGGAAGAGGCTTTTAATTCACCCCTCCACTTT; CDR3aa: CASKEEAFNSPLHF
j_gene: TRBJ2-2; len: 15; abundance: once; d_gene: TRBD2; v_gene: TRBV7-2; CDR3nt: TGTGCCAGCAGCTTACTGACTAGCGGCACCGGGGAGCTGTTTTTT; CDR3aa: CASSLLTSGTGELFF
j_gene: TRBJ1-2; len: 14; abundance: NA; d_gene: TRBD1; v_gene: TRBV15; CDR3nt: TGTGCCACCAGCCCCCGACAGGGGGCAGGAGGCTACACCTTC; CDR3aa: CATSPRQGAGGYTF
j_gene: TRBJ2-3; len: 15; abundance: NA; d_gene: NA; v_gene: TRBV5-4; CDR3nt: TGTGCCAGCAGCCGGCCGGGGGGCCCCACAGATACGCAGTATTTT; CDR3aa: CASSRPGGPTDTQYF
j_gene: TRBJ2-5; len: 13; abundance: NA; d_gene: NA; v_gene: TRBV2; CDR3nt: TGTGCCAGCAGTGCTGAGTACCAAGAGACCCAGTACTTC; CDR3aa: CASSAEYQETQYF
j_gene: TRBJ2-2; len: 15; abundance: NA; d_gene: NA; v_gene: TRBV11-1; CDR3nt: TGTGCCAGCAGTTTGGTAGCAGGGCCCACCGGGGAGCTGTTTTTT; CDR3aa: CASSLVAGPTGELFF
j_gene: TRBJ1-1; len: 13; abundance: NA; d_gene: NA; v_gene: TRBV29-1; CDR3nt: TGCAGCGTCGTACAGGGCCGTGGGACTGAAGCTTTCTTT; CDR3aa: CSVVQGRGTEAFF
j_gene: TRBJ1-5; len: 15; abundance: NA; d_gene: TRBD1; v_gene: TRBV9; CDR3nt: TGTGCCAGCAGCACCCAGGGGGCAAGCAATCAGCCCCAGCATTTT; CDR3aa: CASSTQGASNQPQHF
j_gene: TRBJ2-7; len: 14; abundance: NA; d_gene: TRBD2; v_gene: TRBV5-4; CDR3nt: TGTGCCAGCAGCTCACCGGGACTAGCTTCCGAGCAGTACTTC; CDR3aa: CASSSPGLASEQYF
j_gene: TRBJ2-1; len: 14; abundance: NA; d_gene: TRBD1; v_gene: TRBV7-3; CDR3nt: TGTGCCAGCAGCTTGGACAGGGGCGGCAATGAGCAGTTCTTC; CDR3aa: CASSLDRGGNEQFF